This T cell receptor beta chain was captured in a study of cytomegalovirus exposure and HLA in healthy donors. Healthy bone marrow donors made up the cohort. Whole-study results and caveats: Immune exposure information comprised only CMV serostatus. As confirmed in vitro, three CMV-associated chains were specific for CMV antigens. It was reported that TCR beta sequences correctly inferred the HLA-A and HLA-B alleles for most subjects.

The ends were cut back, 5 bases at V and 4 bases at J, with 8 bases in the middle. The CDR3 spans 13 residues. The germline gives CDR1 SGHTA, CDR2 FQGTGA. Both 60 Vbeta primers and 13 Jbeta primers went into the PCR. Method: immunoSEQ multiplex PCR; TCRdb's copy keeps in-frame clones and lacks some. The table records around 120,000 clones, 80% of them present only once. In regard to this clone: As yet, its antigen is unknown.

What was sequenced was PBMCs. The TCR comes from a man aged 25-40 years in good health and CMV-seronegative. The rearrangement joins TRBV7-3 to TRBJ2-2; tentative D call: TRBD2 (6 bases). This CDR3 reads CASSPGGTGELFF. The CDR3 nucleotides read TGTGCCAGCAGCCCCGGGGGCACCGGGGAGCTGTTTTTT.